This T cell receptor beta chain was sequenced during a study of cytomegalovirus exposure and HLA in healthy donors. CDR3 length equals 15 residues. Germline V gene data show CDR1 as MDHEN and CDR2 as SYDVKM. Trimming took 5 bases from V and 0 from J; bases not matched to a gene: 6. Study-wide findings and caveats: Later on, analysis showed that most CMV-associated TCR beta chains appeared to be HLA-restricted. Among TCR sequences, most were rare, though some public TCRs appeared in many donors.

This clone was seen a few times. Its antigen is undetermined. Primers: 60 Vbeta forward and 13 Jbeta reverse. Measured with immunoSEQ multiplex PCR; TCRdb has only the in-frame clones, and not every one. This sample carries about 80,000 clones, approximately 60% of them seen once, and the ten largest clones take 4% to 5.5%. The chain carries TRBV28 and TRBJ2-7, with 8 bases matching TRBD2. This receptor was identified in a male donor in good health and CMV-seropositive. The sequenced sample was PBMCs. The CDR3: CASSAPAGGSYEQYF. CDR3 nucleotide sequence: TGTGCCAGCAGTGCCCCCGCGGGGGGCTCCTACGAGCAGTACTTC.